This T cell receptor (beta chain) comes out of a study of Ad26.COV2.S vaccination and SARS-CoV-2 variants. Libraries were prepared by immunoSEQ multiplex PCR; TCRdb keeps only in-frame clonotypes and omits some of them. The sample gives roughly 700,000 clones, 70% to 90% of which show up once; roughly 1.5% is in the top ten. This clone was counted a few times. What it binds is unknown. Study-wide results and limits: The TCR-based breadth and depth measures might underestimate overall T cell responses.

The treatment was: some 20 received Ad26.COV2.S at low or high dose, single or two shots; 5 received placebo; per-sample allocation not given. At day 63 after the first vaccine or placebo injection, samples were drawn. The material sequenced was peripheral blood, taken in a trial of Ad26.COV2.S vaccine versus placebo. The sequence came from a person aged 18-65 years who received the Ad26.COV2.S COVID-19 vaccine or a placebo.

CDR3: CATSDSRTGYNEQFF. CDR3 DNA sequence: TGTGCCACCAGTGACTCCAGGACGGGTTACAATGAGCAGTTCTTC. The rearrangement uses TRBV24-1 and TRBJ2-1; D gene unclear. The CDR3 is 15 amino acids. V was shortened by 4 bases and J by 4 bases, with 13 bases between the two germline ends. The germline V gene encodes CDR1 KGHDR and CDR2 SFDVKD.